The 30 T cell receptor beta chains listed next were all sequenced from one sample in a study of T cells in Graves' hyperthyroidism and ophthalmopathy. RNA transcripts were the template for amplifying TCR beta CDR3 regions. Primed by the HTBI set, a first-round RT-PCR was run on the TCR CDR3. TCRdb independently ran MiXCR on the multiplex PCR reads; one entry per CDR3 protein. The sample gives hundreds of thousands of distinct CDR3 sequences, 15% to 20% of which show up once; over 15% is in the top ten. The sequenced sample consisted of blood. The receptors stem from a woman between 45 and 65 years old with Graves' hyperthyroidism that later progressed to Graves' ophthalmopathy.

This clonotype turned up a few times. V is TRBV12-3 or TRBV12-4 and J is TRBJ1-4; perhaps TRBD1 as D (5 bases). Trimming shortened V by 6 bases and J by 6 bases, and 17 bases separated the two germline ends. CDR3 length: 15 amino acids. The CDR3 reads CASRGPGGAYEKLFF. The CDR3, as DNA: TGTGCCAGCAGGGGGCCGGGGGGAGCGTATGAAAAACTGTTTTTT.

V usage is TRBV9 and J usage is TRBJ1-3; a weak D match, TRBD1 (5 bases). Germline V CDR1 and CDR2: SGDLS, YYNGEE. The length of the CDR3 is 14 residues. Trimming pared 2 bases from V and 0 bases from J, leaving 6 bases between. CDR3 loop: CASSVDTSGNTIYF. In DNA, the CDR3 is TGTGCCAGCAGCGTGGACACCTCTGGAAACACCATATATTTT.

The chain recombines TRBV6-2 or TRBV6-3 with TRBJ1-1; 7 nucleotides align to TRBD1. The CDR3 covers 12 residues. The J segment lost 4 bases and the V segment lost 10 bases, leaving 6 bases of the junction unmatched. The germline V gene has CDR1 MNHEY and CDR2 SVGEGT. For the CDR3, the DNA is TGTGCCACCGAGAGGGGGCCCACTGAAGCTTTCTTT. Protein product: CATERGPTEAFF.

V gene TRBV27 combines with J gene TRBJ1-1, with 7 bases identical to TRBD1. CDR3 length equals 15 residues. The junction had 7 bases not matched to a gene; V was cut back by 6 bases and J by 0 bases. The germline gives CDR1 MNHEY, CDR2 SMNVEV (reference sequence). The CDR3 here is CASSNPGGMNTEAFF. The CDR3 bases are TGTGCCAGCAGCAATCCAGGGGGTATGAACACTGAAGCTTTCTTT.

This clonotype was counted only a few times. The chain carries TRBV6-1 and TRBJ1-2; 9 bases line up with TRBD1. This CDR3 region has 14 residues. Per germline, CDR1 MNHNS and CDR2 SASEGT. J was trimmed by 4 bases and V by 6 bases; bases with no gene match: 6. CDR3 protein: CASREDRGAYGYTF. The CDR3, as DNA: TGTGCCAGCAGAGAGGACAGGGGTGCCTATGGCTACACCTTC.

In its sample, this clonotype was seen many times. The chain is built from TRBV20-1 and TRBJ2-7; 7 nucleotides line up with TRBD1. The CDR3 spans 14 residues. The V and J ends lost 5 bases and 3 bases, in that order; junction bases with no gene match: 10. CDR1 is DFQATT and CDR2 is SNEGSKA in the germline V gene (reference sequence). CDR3 sequence reads: CSADTGDSFYEQYF. Here the CDR3 DNA reads TGCAGTGCTGACACAGGGGATTCCTTCTACGAGCAGTACTTC.

J is TRBJ2-2 and V is TRBV5-4; TRBD1 matches 9 bases. Trimming at V came to 4 bases and at J to 6 bases, leaving 4 bases not matched to a gene. Looked up from germline, CDR1 is SGHNT and CDR2 is YYREEE (reference sequence). The CDR3 has 14 residues. The CDR3 sequence is CASSVDRGPGELFF. CDR3 bases: TGTGCCAGCAGCGTGGACAGGGGACCCGGGGAGCTGTTTTTT.

This clonotype was seen many times. The V gene is TRBV7-9, the J gene TRBJ2-2; D is unclear. This CDR3 has 12 residues. Per germline, CDR1 SEHNR and CDR2 FQNEAQ (reference sequence). Trimming took off 8 bases at V and 1 base at J, with 5 bases between the two ends. The CDR3 sequence is CASGLNTGELFF. CDR3 nucleotide sequence: TGTGCCAGCGGATTGAACACCGGGGAGCTGTTTTTT.

This clonotype was seen a handful of times. The V call is TRBV7-9, the J call TRBJ1-2; no clear D gene. The V end was cut by 5 bases, the J end by 2 bases, with 12 bases between. Germline V gene lookup returns CDR1 SEHNR and CDR2 FQNEAQ (reference sequence). The CDR3 runs to 14 residues. CDR3 protein: CASSPEWENYGYTF. The CDR3 DNA sequence: TGTGCCAGCAGCCCCGAGTGGGAGAACTATGGCTACACCTTC.

This clonotype was found many times. J is TRBJ1-1 and V is TRBV12-3 or TRBV12-4, with D tentatively TRBD1 (5 bases). The CDR3 is 15 amino acids. V shed 3 bases and J shed 5 bases, with 16 bases lying between them. CDR3 loop: CASSFPGYSRTEAFF. The CDR3, as DNA: TGTGCCAGCAGTTTTCCAGGGTATAGTAGGACTGAAGCTTTCTTT.

This clonotype was found many times. The rearrangement links TRBV2 to TRBJ1-5; 7 bases align to TRBD1. V lost 3 bases to trimming and J lost 4 bases; unmatched junction nucleotides: 3. Germline lookup yields CDR1 SNHLY and CDR2 FYNNEI. The CDR3 contains 14 residues. CDR3 in DNA: TGTGCCAGCAGTGAGGACAGGAATAATCAGCCCCAGCATTTT. It codes for CASSEDRNNQPQHF.

This chain links TRBV5-4 with TRBJ2-7; D gene uncertain. CDR3 length equals 13 residues. In germline, CDR1 is SGHNT, CDR2 YYREEE (reference sequence). V was cut by 2 bases and J by 3 bases, with 9 bases left in between. Here the CDR3 reads CASSLWEVYEQYF. CDR3 nucleotides: TGTGCCAGCAGCTTATGGGAAGTCTACGAGCAGTACTTC.

This clonotype was seen ten or more times. The V and J genes are TRBV11-3 and TRBJ2-1, with D unclear. CDR1 SGHNT and CDR2 YENEEA come from the germline V gene. The ends were cut back, 1 base at V and 6 bases at J, with 7 bases in the middle. The CDR3 sequence is 13 residues long. This CDR3 reads CASSLVRSNEQFF. CDR3 sequence (DNA): TGTGCCAGCAGCTTAGTGCGCTCCAATGAGCAGTTCTTC.

This clonotype turned up a few times. The chain links TRBV20-1 to TRBJ1-1; 8 bases fit TRBD1. The germline V gene has CDR1 DFQATT and CDR2 SNEGSKA (reference sequence). With 5 bases clipped from V and 13 bases from J, the junction kept 6 bases outside the gene matches. The CDR3 runs 10 residues. The chain's CDR3 is CSAWTGTLFF. The DNA of the CDR3 is TGCAGTGCTTGGACAGGGACTCTTTTCTTT.

With regard to this clonotype: This clone may be a read error of a much larger clone one base away. The V gene is TRBV5-1, the J gene TRBJ2-7, with unresolved D. CDR1 is SGHRS and CDR2 is YFSETQ in the germline V gene. CDR3 size: 13 residues. CDR3 sequence (DNA): TGCGCCATCAGCCCCCCCGCGTGGGACGAGCAGTACTTC. Translation gives CAISPPAWDEQYF.

The chain uses TRBV20-1 and TRBJ1-2; D is uncertain. Germline CDR1 and CDR2: DFQATT and SNEGSKA (reference sequence). The CDR3 contains 15 residues. Trimming took 7 bases from V and 4 from J, leaving 22 bases between them. CDR3 sequence: CSVIGLSAVLYGYTF. The CDR3 DNA reads as TGCAGTGTTATAGGCCTATCCGCGGTCCTCTATGGCTACACCTTC.

This clonotype was counted between two and nine times. The chain combines TRBV4-1 with TRBJ2-7; 7 bases line up with TRBD1. V dropped 0 bases and J dropped 3; count of bases not matched to a gene: 5. The CDR3 has 15 amino acids. CDR1 is MGHRA and CDR2 is YSYEKL in the germline V gene. CDR3 sequence: CASSQDGQGDYEQYF. The CDR3 bases are TGCGCCAGCAGCCAAGATGGGCAGGGGGACTACGAGCAGTACTTC.

The chain carries TRBV29-1 and TRBJ2-7; TRBD1 agrees at 7 bases. This CDR3 has 11 residues. V dropped 7 bases and J dropped 7; count of bases not matched to a gene: 7. Germline V lookup: CDR1 SQVTM, CDR2 ANQGSEA. The chain's CDR3 is CSARTGKEQYF. CDR3 nucleotide sequence: TGCAGCGCTAGGACAGGAAAAGAGCAGTACTTC.

CDR3 amino acids: CASSFWRTRTGELFF. The CDR3 nucleotides read TGTGCCAGCAGTTTTTGGAGGACAAGGACCGGGGAGCTGTTTTTT. The chain has TRBV12-3 or TRBV12-4 and TRBJ2-2; D may match TRBD1 or TRBD2 (5 bases each). V was shortened by 3 bases and J by 5 bases, with 13 bases between the two germline ends. The CDR3 sequence is 15 residues long.

This clonotype was recorded once. This may stem from a read error, because a much larger clone lies one nucleotide away. The chain has TRBV30 and TRBJ2-7, with 8 bases matching TRBD2. The CDR3 extends over 14 amino acids. The germline V gene has CDR1 GTSNPN and CDR2 SVGIG (reference sequence). The CDR3 region is CAWSVRRGAYGQYF. The CDR3 nucleotides read TGTGCCTGGAGTGTACGGCGGGGGGCCTACGGGCAGTACTTC.

The chain combines TRBV6-5 with TRBJ1-2; 10 nucleotides align to TRBD1. The CDR3 loop spans 17 amino acids. V shed 0 bases and J 8 bases; nucleotides not matched to a gene: 12. The germline V gene encodes CDR1 MNHEY and CDR2 SVGAGI. The CDR3 is CASSYSPGTGEWQGYTF. The CDR3, as DNA: TGTGCCAGCAGTTACTCGCCCGGGACAGGGGAGTGGCAGGGCTACACCTTC.

This clonotype was recorded many times. The gene calls are TRBV11-2 and TRBJ1-4, with D unclear. Trimming shortened V by 1 base and J by 2 bases, and 11 bases separated the two germline ends. The CDR3 sequence is 16 residues long. Germline V gene sequence: CDR1 SGHAT, CDR2 FQNNGV. In DNA, the CDR3 is TGTGCCAGCAGCTTAGTCGACGTCCCGACTAATGAAAAACTGTTTTTT. It is translated as CASSLVDVPTNEKLFF.

The chain joins TRBV18 to TRBJ2-7; 8 nucleotides align to TRBD1. Germline-derived CDR1 and CDR2 are KGHSH and LQKENI. The CDR3 extends over 19 amino acids. The trim removed 6 bases at V and 5 bases at J, leaving 24 bases unmatched. CDR3 nucleotide sequence: TGTGCCAGCTCGCGCGGTGGGCCAGGGGGCCGGCAAGGGTTTGACGAGCAGTACTTC. Translation: CASSRGGPGGRQGFDEQYF.

The chain uses TRBV19 and TRBJ1-2, with TRBD1 identical over 10 bases. There are 13 residues in the CDR3. The germline CDR1 and CDR2 sequences are LNHDA and SQIVND (reference sequence). V was clipped by 9 bases and J by 4 bases; unmatched bases: 5. CDR3 region: CASTDRGFYGYTF. The CDR3 DNA reads TGTGCCAGCACGGACAGGGGGTTCTATGGCTACACCTTC.

A remark on this clonotype: A junction end diverges from the germline sequence, so it may reflect a read error. V and J are TRBV29-1 and TRBJ2-7; tentatively, D is TRBD2 (5 bases). The CDR3 sequence is 11 residues long. Germline V CDR1 and CDR2: SQVTM, ANQGSEA. CDR3 sequence reads: CSVAADYERYF. The CDR3 coding sequence is TGCAGCGTTGCGGCAGACTACGAGCGGTACTTC.

The table lists this clonotype with a few counts. This chain joins TRBV12-3 or TRBV12-4 and TRBJ1-3; 9 nucleotides align to TRBD1. Unmatched junction bases numbered 8, after V lost 5 bases and J lost 3 bases. The CDR3 contains 16 residues. The DNA for the CDR3 is TGTGCCAGCAGTCGAATCACAGGGGGCAGTGGAAACACCATATATTTT. Residues: CASSRITGGSGNTIYF.

This clonotype has more than one count but fewer than ten. The chain has TRBV10-2 and TRBJ2-3; 9 bases align to TRBD2. Germline V gives CDR1 WSHSY, CDR2 SAAADI. Losses at the gene ends were 2 bases for V and 5 bases for J; bases not matched to a gene: 2. The CDR3 has 14 residues. CDR3 protein: CASSEPSGIDTQYF. Written as DNA, the CDR3 is TGCGCCAGCAGTGAGCCTAGCGGGATAGATACGCAGTATTTT.

This clonotype was detected a few times. V and J are TRBV12-5 and TRBJ2-1; 7 bases match TRBD2. Trimming took 0 bases from V and 10 from J; bases not matched to a gene: 12. The CDR3 has 16 residues. Looked up from germline, CDR1 is LGHNT and CDR2 is FRNRAP. CDR3 sequence (DNA): TGTGCTAGTGGTTTGGTAAGGAGCGGGATTAGTCTAGAGCAGTTCTTC. It codes for CASGLVRSGISLEQFF.

This clonotype has at least ten counts. This rearrangement joins TRBV7-2 to TRBJ1-5; 10 nucleotides line up with TRBD1. The ends lost 4 bases at V and 1 base at J; junction bases unmatched: 13. CDR3 length: 19 amino acids. The germline V gene has CDR1 SGHTA and CDR2 FQGNSA. CDR3 sequence (DNA): TGTGCCAGCAGCTCAGGAGACAGGGGGCGTTCGGTAAGCAATCAGCCCCAGCATTTT. This encodes CASSSGDRGRSVSNQPQHF. The whole variable domain, remainder taken from reference TRBV7-2 and TRBJ1-5, is GAGVSQSPSNKVTEKGKDVELRCDPISGHTALYWYRQSLGQGLEFLIYFQGNSAPDKSGLPSDRFSAERTGGSVSTLTIQRTQQEDSAVYLCASSSGDRGRSVSNQPQHFGDGTRLSIL.

This clonotype was observed many times. The chain joins TRBV5-1 to TRBJ2-3, with 9 nucleotides matching TRBD1. The germline gives CDR1 SGHRS, CDR2 YFSETQ. V lost 4 bases to trimming and J lost 2 bases; unmatched junction nucleotides: 8. CDR3 size: 16 residues. CDR3 region: CASSPWTGANTDTQYF. CDR3 DNA: TGCGCCAGCAGCCCGTGGACAGGGGCCAACACAGATACGCAGTATTTT.